This TCR beta chain was recovered during a study of OX40 agonist ivuxolimab in advanced cancers. Findings and caveats of the study: Antigen specificity remained undetermined for the expanded peripheral T cells.

The data were produced by immunoSEQ multiplex PCR, yet TCRdb's version contains in-frame clones alone and is incomplete. In the table there are fewer than 95,000 clones, about nine tenths of which are singletons. About this clone: Its target is unknown.

The CDR3 has 15 amino acids. CDR1 is LNHDA and CDR2 is SQIVND in the germline V gene (reference sequence). The J segment lost 2 bases and the V segment lost 3 bases, leaving 2 bases of the junction unmatched. The receptor comes from an adult with an advanced solid tumor such as melanoma, head and neck, liver or kidney cancer. The sample here was CD4+ or CD8+ T cells sorted from blood, taken in a trial of the OX40 agonist ivuxolimab. The V gene is TRBV19, the J gene TRBJ2-3, with TRBD2 matching over 10 bases. The CDR3 region has the DNA TGTGCCAGTAGTATCCTAGCGGGAGACACAGATACGCAGTATTTT. It codes for CASSILAGDTDTQYF. Together with reference TRBV19 and TRBJ2-3, the CDR3 gives the full variable domain: DGGITQSPKYLFRKEGQNVTLSCEQNLNHDAMYWYRQDPGQGLRLIYYSQIVNDFQKGDIAEGYSVSREKKESFPLTVTSAQKNPTAFYLCASSILAGDTDTQYFGPGTRLTVL.